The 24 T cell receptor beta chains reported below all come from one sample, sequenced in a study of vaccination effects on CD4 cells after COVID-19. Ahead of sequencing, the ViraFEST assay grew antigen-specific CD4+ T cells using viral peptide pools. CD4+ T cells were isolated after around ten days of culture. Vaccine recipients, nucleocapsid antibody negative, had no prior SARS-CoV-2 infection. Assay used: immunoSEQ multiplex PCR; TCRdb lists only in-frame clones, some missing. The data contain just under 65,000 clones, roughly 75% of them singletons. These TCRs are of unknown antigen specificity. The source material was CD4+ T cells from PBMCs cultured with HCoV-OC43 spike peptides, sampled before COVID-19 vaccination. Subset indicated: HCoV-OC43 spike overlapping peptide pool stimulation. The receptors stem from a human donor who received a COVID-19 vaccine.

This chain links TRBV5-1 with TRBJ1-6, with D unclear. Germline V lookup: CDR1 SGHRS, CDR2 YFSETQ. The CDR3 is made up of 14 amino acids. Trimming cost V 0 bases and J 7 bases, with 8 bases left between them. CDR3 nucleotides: TGCGCCAGCAGCTTGGATCAGCCGAATTCACCCCTCCACTTT. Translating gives CASSLDQPNSPLHF. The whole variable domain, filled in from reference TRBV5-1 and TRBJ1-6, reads KAGVTQTPRYLIKTRGQQVTLSCSPISGHRSVSWYQQTPGQGLQFLFEYFSETQRNKGNFPGRFSGRQFSNSRSEMNVSTLELGDSALYLCASSLDQPNSPLHFGNGTRLTVT.

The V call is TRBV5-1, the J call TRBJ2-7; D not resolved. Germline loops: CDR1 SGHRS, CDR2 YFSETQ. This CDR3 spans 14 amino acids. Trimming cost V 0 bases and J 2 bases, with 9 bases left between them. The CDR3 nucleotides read TGCGCCAGCAGCTTGGCCCAGACCCCCTACGAGCAGTACGTC. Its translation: CASSLAQTPYEQYV.

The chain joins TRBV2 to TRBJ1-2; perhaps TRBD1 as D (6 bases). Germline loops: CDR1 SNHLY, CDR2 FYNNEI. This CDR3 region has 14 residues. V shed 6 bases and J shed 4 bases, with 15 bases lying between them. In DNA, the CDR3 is TGTGCCAGCAGGGAGGGGGGGATAGGCTATGGCTACACCTTC. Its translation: CASREGGIGYGYTF.

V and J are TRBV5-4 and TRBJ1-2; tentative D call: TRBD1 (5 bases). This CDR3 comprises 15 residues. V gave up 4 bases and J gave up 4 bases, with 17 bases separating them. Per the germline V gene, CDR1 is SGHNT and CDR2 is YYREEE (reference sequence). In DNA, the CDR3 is TGTGCCAGCAGCCTATCGGACATTGGCGCCTATGGCTACACCTTC. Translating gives CASSLSDIGAYGYTF.

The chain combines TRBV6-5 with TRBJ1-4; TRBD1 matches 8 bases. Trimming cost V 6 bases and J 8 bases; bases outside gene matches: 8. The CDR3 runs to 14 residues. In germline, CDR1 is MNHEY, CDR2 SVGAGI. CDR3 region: CASSPPGDREKLFF. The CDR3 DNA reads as TGTGCCAGCAGCCCCCCCGGGGACAGGGAAAAACTGTTTTTT.

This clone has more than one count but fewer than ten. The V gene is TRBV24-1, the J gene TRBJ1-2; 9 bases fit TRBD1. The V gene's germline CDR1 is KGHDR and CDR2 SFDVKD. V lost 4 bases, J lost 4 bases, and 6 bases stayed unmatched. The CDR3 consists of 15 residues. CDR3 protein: CATSEAGTGTYGYTF. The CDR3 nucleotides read TGTGCCACCAGTGAAGCCGGGACAGGGACCTATGGCTACACCTTC.

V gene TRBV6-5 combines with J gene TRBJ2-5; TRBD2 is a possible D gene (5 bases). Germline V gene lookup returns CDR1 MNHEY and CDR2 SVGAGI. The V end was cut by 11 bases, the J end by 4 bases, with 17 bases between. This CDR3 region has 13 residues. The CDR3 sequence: CAGKEGGRETQYF. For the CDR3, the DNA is TGTGCCGGCAAAGAGGGCGGTCGAGAGACCCAGTACTTC.

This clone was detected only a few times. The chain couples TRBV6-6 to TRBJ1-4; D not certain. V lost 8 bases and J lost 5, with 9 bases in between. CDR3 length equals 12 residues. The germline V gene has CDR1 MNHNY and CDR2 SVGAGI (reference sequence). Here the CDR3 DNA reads TGTGCCAGCGCTATGGCGAATGAAAAACTGTTTTTT. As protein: CASAMANEKLFF.

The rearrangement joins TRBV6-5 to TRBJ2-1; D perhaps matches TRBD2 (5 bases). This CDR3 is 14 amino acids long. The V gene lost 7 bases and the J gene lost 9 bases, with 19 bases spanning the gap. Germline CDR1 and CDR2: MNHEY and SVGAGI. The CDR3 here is CASKSLREVFEQFF. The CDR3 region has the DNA TGTGCCAGCAAGTCTTTGAGGGAAGTCTTTGAGCAGTTCTTC.

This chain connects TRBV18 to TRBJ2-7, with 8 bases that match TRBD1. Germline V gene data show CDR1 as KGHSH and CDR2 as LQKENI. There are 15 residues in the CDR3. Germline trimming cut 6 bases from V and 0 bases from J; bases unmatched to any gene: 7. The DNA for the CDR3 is TGTGCCAGCTCTAAAGACAGGGGCTACTCCTACGAGCAGTACGTC. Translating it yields CASSKDRGYSYEQYV.

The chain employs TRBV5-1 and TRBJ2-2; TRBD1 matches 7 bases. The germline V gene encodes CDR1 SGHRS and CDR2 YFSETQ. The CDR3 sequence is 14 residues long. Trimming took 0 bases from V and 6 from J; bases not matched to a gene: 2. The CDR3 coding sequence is TGCGCCAGCAGCTTGGCAGGGGGTTCCGGGGAGCTGTTTTTT. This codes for CASSLAGGSGELFF.

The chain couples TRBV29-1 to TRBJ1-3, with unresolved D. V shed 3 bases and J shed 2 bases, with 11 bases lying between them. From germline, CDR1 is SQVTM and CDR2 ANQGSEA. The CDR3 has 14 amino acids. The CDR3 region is CSVDPGITGNTIYF. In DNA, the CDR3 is TGCAGCGTTGATCCGGGTATTACTGGAAACACCATATATTTT.

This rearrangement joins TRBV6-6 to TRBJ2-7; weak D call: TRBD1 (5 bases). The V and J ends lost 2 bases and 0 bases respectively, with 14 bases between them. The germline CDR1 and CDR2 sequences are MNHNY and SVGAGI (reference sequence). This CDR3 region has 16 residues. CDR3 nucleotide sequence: TGTGCCAGCAGTTACGCACAGGTCTGGGGCTCCTACGAGCAGTACGTC. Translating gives CASSYAQVWGSYEQYV.

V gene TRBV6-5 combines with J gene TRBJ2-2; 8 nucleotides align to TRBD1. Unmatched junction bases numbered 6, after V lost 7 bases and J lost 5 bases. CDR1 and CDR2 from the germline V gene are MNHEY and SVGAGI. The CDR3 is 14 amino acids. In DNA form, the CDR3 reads TGTGCCAGCAATAAGGACAGGGCGACCGGGGAGCTGTTTTTT. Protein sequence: CASNKDRATGELFF.

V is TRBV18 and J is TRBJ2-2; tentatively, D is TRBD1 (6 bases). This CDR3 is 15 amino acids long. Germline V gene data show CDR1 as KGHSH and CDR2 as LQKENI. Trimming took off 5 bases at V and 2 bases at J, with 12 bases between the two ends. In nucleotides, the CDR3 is TGTGCCAGCTCAGAACAGGGAGCTAACACCGGGGAGCTGTTTTTT. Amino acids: CASSEQGANTGELFF.

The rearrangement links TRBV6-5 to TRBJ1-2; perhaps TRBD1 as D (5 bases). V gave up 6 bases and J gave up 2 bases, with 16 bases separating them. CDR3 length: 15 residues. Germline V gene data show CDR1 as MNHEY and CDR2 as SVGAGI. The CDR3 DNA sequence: TGTGCCAGCAGGGACCAGGGACTCAAGAACTATGGCTACACCTTC. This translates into CASRDQGLKNYGYTF.

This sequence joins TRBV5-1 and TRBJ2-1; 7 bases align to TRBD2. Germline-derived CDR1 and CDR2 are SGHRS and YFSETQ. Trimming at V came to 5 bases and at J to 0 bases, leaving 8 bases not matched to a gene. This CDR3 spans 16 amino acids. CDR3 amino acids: CASRLSGASSYNEQFF. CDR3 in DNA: TGCGCCAGCAGACTCAGCGGGGCAAGCTCCTACAATGAGCAGTTCTTC. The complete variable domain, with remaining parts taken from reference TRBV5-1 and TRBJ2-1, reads KAGVTQTPRYLIKTRGQQVTLSCSPISGHRSVSWYQQTPGQGLQFLFEYFSETQRNKGNFPGRFSGRQFSNSRSEMNVSTLELGDSALYLCASRLSGASSYNEQFFGPGTRLTVL.

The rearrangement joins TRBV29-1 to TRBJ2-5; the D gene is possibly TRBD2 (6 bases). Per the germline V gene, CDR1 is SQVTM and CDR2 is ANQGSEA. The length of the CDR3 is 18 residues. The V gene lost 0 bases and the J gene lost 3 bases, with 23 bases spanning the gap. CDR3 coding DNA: TGCAGCGTTGAAGAATGGTGGATATCCGGGAGATCAGAAGAGACCCAGTACTTC. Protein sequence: CSVEEWWISGRSEETQYF.

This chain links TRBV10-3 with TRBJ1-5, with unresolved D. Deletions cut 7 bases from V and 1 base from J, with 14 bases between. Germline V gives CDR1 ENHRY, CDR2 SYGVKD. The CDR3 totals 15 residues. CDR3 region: CAITPPFESNQPQHF. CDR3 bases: TGTGCCATCACCCCACCCTTTGAGAGCAATCAGCCCCAGCATTTT.

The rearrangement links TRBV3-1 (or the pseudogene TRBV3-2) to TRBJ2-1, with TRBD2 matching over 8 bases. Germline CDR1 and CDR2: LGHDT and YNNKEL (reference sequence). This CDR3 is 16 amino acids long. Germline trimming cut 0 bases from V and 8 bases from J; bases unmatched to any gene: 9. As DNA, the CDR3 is TGTGCCAGCAGCCAAGAAGGGGCGGGGGGCTATTATGAGCAGTTCTTC. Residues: CASSQEGAGGYYEQFF.

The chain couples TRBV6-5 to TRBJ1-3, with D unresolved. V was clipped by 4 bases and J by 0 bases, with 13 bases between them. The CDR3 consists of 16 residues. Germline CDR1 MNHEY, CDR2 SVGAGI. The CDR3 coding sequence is TGTGCCAGCAGTTGGTTTAGTTCGAGCTCTGGAAACACCATATATTTT. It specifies CASSWFSSSSGNTIYF.

As DNA, the CDR3 is TGTGCCAGCAGCCCCATGGCAGGGTCCGCGACTGAAGCTTTCTTT. Translated, it gives CASSPMAGSATEAFF. The gene calls are TRBV7-2 and TRBJ1-1; tentatively, D is TRBD1 (5 bases). V shed 5 bases and J shed 5 bases, with 18 bases lying between them. Germline V CDR1 and CDR2: SGHTA, FQGNSA. The CDR3 contains 15 residues.

The CDR3 reads CAWSGTGPFNQPQHF. As DNA, the CDR3 is TGTGCCTGGAGCGGGACAGGGCCCTTCAATCAGCCCCAGCATTTT. The chain joins TRBV30 to TRBJ1-5; 9 bases are shared with TRBD1. The germline V gene encodes CDR1 GTSNPN and CDR2 SVGIG (reference sequence). This CDR3 comprises 15 residues. J lost 3 bases, V lost 3 bases, and 6 bases had no gene match. Looking up the rest from reference TRBV30 and TRBJ1-5 gives the full variable domain: SQTIHQWPATLVQPVGSPLSLECTVEGTSNPNLYWYRQAAGRGLQLLFYSVGIGQISSEVPQNLSASRPQDRQFILSSKKLLLSDSGFYLCAWSGTGPFNQPQHFGDGTRLSIL.

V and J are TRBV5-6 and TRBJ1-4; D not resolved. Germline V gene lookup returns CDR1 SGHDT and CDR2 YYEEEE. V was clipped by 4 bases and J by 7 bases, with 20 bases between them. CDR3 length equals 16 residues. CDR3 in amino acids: CASSRNRQVVSEKLFF. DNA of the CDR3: TGTGCCAGCAGCCGGAACAGACAAGTAGTAAGTGAAAAACTGTTTTTT.